This record looks at one T cell receptor (beta chain) sequence and its context. Its antigen is not identified. The data derive from a study of cytomegalovirus exposure and HLA in healthy donors. Study-level results: CMV serostatus was the sole immune exposure information available. The analysis excluded some indistinguishable V segments, including TRBV6-2 and TRBV6-3. HLA restriction was apparent for most CMV-associated TCR beta chains in a later analysis. The study recorded some 160 TCR beta chains that were cytomegalovirus-associated.

The J segment lost 3 bases and the V segment lost 0 bases, leaving 8 bases of the junction unmatched. From germline, CDR1 is SGDLS and CDR2 YYNGEE. This CDR3 contains 17 residues. The PCR ran on 60 Vbeta and 13 Jbeta primers. Libraries were prepared by immunoSEQ multiplex PCR; TCRdb keeps only in-frame clonotypes and omits some of them. Of around 300,000 clones in the sample, approximately 70% were seen once. This clonotype was obtained from a female donor in good health and CMV-seronegative. The chain uses TRBV9 and TRBJ2-3; TRBD2 aligns across 9 bases. The sequenced sample was PBMCs. The DNA for the CDR3 is TGTGCCAGCAGCGTAGACCTAGCGGGAAGGGGGACAGATACGCAGTATTTT. Translating it yields CASSVDLAGRGTDTQYF. The whole variable domain, filled in from reference TRBV9 and TRBJ2-3, reads DSGVTQTPKHLITATGQRVTLRCSPRSGDLSVYWYQQSLDQGLQFLIQYYNGEERAKGNILERFSAQQFPDLHSELNLSSLELGDSALYFCASSVDLAGRGTDTQYFGPGTRLTVL.